This T cell receptor (beta chain) comes out of a study of T-cell reconstitution after alpha-beta-depleted transplantation in children. General study points: A year had passed since transplant, and T-cell counts and diversity by then came mostly from newly produced T cells. Several patients had high TCRbeta diversity at day 60; it came from surviving recipient T cells and thymic progenitors. Approximately two months post-transplant, alpha-beta T cells reportedly originated from several hundred expanded graft clones.

Comments on this clonotype: The antigen is unknown.

Unique molecular identifiers featured in how the TCRbeta library was prepared. TCRdb reprocessed the PCR reads via MiXCR and lists one record per CDR3 protein. This table has a few hundred thousand distinct CDR3 sequences, 10% to 15% appearing once. The sequenced sample was PBMCs, mostly from graft donor cells, obtained 360 days after TCRalphabeta/CD19-depleted stem cell transplant. The TCR sequence derives from a male patient younger than 18 who had a stem cell transplant for acute myeloid leukemia, so the T cells may come from the graft donor.

DNA of the CDR3: TGTGCCAGCAGTTTAGCCTTGCTAGCGCAAGACGATCAGTACTTC. It encodes CASSLALLAQDDQYF. The J gene is TRBJ2-4, the V gene TRBV12-3 or TRBV12-4; D is possibly TRBD2 (6 bases). The CDR3 runs 15 residues. Trimming stripped 0 bases from V and 12 bases from J, with 18 bases between.